These 23 T cell receptor beta chains were all obtained from the same sample, sequenced in a study of T cells in women clearing cervical HPV infection. Produced via immunoSEQ multiplex PCR; TCRdb's table is partial and in-frame only. The sample has about 22,000 clones. Sequenced input: blood buffy coat. The receptors were gathered from a woman aged 18-69 years with a cervical HPV16 infection that either progressed to CIN3+ or cleared (not recorded which).

Details on this clone: Read coverage stops 3 residues before the CDR3 terminus; the germline J gene supplies the remainder. The gene calls are TRBV12-3 or TRBV12-4 and TRBJ2-2; 10 bases line up with TRBD1. Unmatched junction bases numbered 5, after V lost 5 bases and J lost 5 bases. This CDR3 region has 15 residues. Incomplete CDR3 DNA: TGTGCCAGCAGTGAGGGGACAGGGGAAACCGGGGAG. Residues: CASSEGTGETGE. The CDR3 as a whole reads CASSEGTGETGELFF.

Note on this clone: The read terminates 3 residues before the CDR3 end, so the remaining end is supplied by the germline J gene. V and J are TRBV18 and TRBJ1-1, with 10 positions matching TRBD1. The germline V gene encodes CDR1 KGHSH and CDR2 LQKENI. The CDR3 is 17 amino acids. After removal of 6 bases from V and 5 bases from J, the junction contained 15 bases not matched to a gene. The CDR3 bases that were read are TGTGCCAGCTCCCTCCGGGACAGGGGCGCTCGGTGGACTGAA. Translated, it gives CASSLRDRGARWTE. The full CDR3 reads CASSLRDRGARWTEAFF.

A note on this clone: The read gets to within 3 residues of the CDR3 end, and the germline J gene fills in the rest. This chain uses TRBV7-9 with TRBJ2-1, with D possibly matching TRBD2 (6 bases). V was cut by 5 bases and J by 7 bases, with 15 bases left in between. CDR3 length equals 14 residues. Germline V gives CDR1 SEHNR, CDR2 FQNEAQ (reference sequence). The part of the CDR3 DNA that was read is TGTGCCAGCAGCCAATCGGGGGTAGGGAATGAG. Protein product: CASSQSGVGNE. The full CDR3 protein is CASSQSGVGNEQFF.

This clone ranks as medium-sized in terms of frequency. The read ends 3 residues before the CDR3 terminus; that terminus is restored from the germline J gene. The chain joins TRBV5-4 to TRBJ2-6, with D uncertain. Germline V gene lookup returns CDR1 SGHNT and CDR2 YYREEE (reference sequence). This CDR3 comprises 16 residues. With 0 bases removed from V and 4 bases from J, the gap between germline ends came to 11 bases. CDR3 DNA (partial): TGTGCCAGCAGCTTGGGGCCTGACTCAGGGGCCAACGTC. Amino acid sequence: CASSLGPDSGANV. The CDR3 in full is CASSLGPDSGANVLTF.

In regard to this clone: The read terminates 3 residues ahead of where the CDR3 ends, so the germline J gene completes it. The chain uses TRBV11-3 and TRBJ2-3; possible D gene TRBD1, 7 bases. CDR1 is SGHNT, CDR2 YENEEA, per germline. The CDR3 runs 15 residues. The sequenced part of the CDR3 DNA is TGTGCCAGCAGCCCTGGGACAGCGAGGGAGGAGACG. Protein product: CASSPGTAREET. The full CDR3 is CASSPGTAREETQYF.

In the case of this clone: The sequence runs out 3 residues before the end of the CDR3; the remainder is reconstructed from the germline J gene. This chain joins TRBV19 and TRBJ2-1, with TRBD1 matching over 9 bases. The CDR3 consists of 17 residues. Trimming cost V 5 bases and J 5 bases; bases outside gene matches: 13. Germline CDR1 LNHDA, CDR2 SQIVND (reference sequence). CDR3 DNA (partial): TGTGCCAGTAGTTCCGGGACAGGGCCCTCCTTGGACAATGAG. It encodes CASSSGTGPSLDNE. The whole CDR3 reads CASSSGTGPSLDNEQFF. Full variable domain (rest looked up from reference TRBV19 and TRBJ2-1): DGGITQSPKYLFRKEGQNVTLSCEQNLNHDAMYWYRQDPGQGLRLIYYSQIVNDFQKGDIAEGYSVSREKKESFPLTVTSAQKNPTAFYLCASSSGTGPSLDNEQFFGPGTRLTVL.

Comments on this clone: The read comes to an end 3 residues before the CDR3 does, leaving the germline J gene to fill in the end. The rearrangement joins TRBV3-1 (or the pseudogene TRBV3-2) to TRBJ2-1; 8 bases fit TRBD1. The CDR3 consists of 15 residues. Germline values: CDR1 LGHDT, CDR2 YNNKEL (reference sequence). Germline trimming cut 8 bases from V and 7 bases from J; bases unmatched to any gene: 13. CDR3 bases read: TGTGCCAGCTCCCCTCCGCAGGGGGCGCGTAATGAG. Translating gives CASSPPQGARNE. The CDR3, in full, reads CASSPPQGARNEQFF.

In the case of this clone: The sequence runs out 3 residues before the end of the CDR3; the remainder is reconstructed from the germline J gene. V usage is TRBV5-6 and J usage is TRBJ2-3; weak D call: TRBD1 (6 bases). The length of the CDR3 is 15 residues. Germline V lookup: CDR1 SGHDT, CDR2 YYEEEE. Deletions cut 0 bases from V and 7 bases from J, with 15 bases between. The CDR3 DNA, read in part, is TGTGCCAGCAGCTTGGGGGGGCCCGGGATAAATACG. Translated: CASSLGGPGINT. The entire CDR3 protein is CASSLGGPGINTQYF. The variable domain in full, with the rest retrieved from reference TRBV5-6 and TRBJ2-3, is DAGVTQSPTHLIKTRGQQVTLRCSPKSGHDTVSWYQQALGQGPQFIFQYYEEEERQRGNFPDRFSGHQFPNYSSELNVNALLLGDSALYLCASSLGGPGINTQYFGPGTRLTVL.

Details on this clone: The read ends 3 residues before the CDR3 terminus; that terminus is restored from the germline J gene. The chain carries TRBV6-1 and TRBJ1-5; D is ambiguous. Germline lookup yields CDR1 MNHNS and CDR2 SASEGT. This CDR3 has 14 amino acids. Deletions cut 2 bases from V and 6 bases from J, with 11 bases between. The CDR3 region is CASSEKGTIQPQHF. The part of the CDR3 DNA that was read is TGTGCCAGCAGTGAAAAGGGCACCATTCAGCCC.

The CDR3 sequence: CASSYGQGAGYEQYF. The DNA read from the CDR3 is TGTGCCAGCAGCTACGGACAGGGGGCAGGCTACGAG. The chain couples TRBV5-5 to TRBJ2-7, with 11 bases lining up with TRBD1. The missing CDR3 end, 3 residues past where the read stops, is filled in from the germline J gene. Unmatched junction bases numbered 5, after V lost 3 bases and J lost 3 bases. CDR1 is SGHKS and CDR2 is YYEKEE in the germline V gene (reference sequence). The CDR3 contains 15 residues.

A note on this clone: The read comes to an end 3 residues before the CDR3 does, leaving the germline J gene to fill in the end. J is TRBJ1-1 and V is TRBV7-6, with D tentatively TRBD1 (5 bases). The CDR3 runs 15 residues. Per the germline V gene, CDR1 is SGHVS and CDR2 is FNYEAQ. Trimming took off 1 base at V and 3 bases at J, with 12 bases between the two ends. The CDR3 protein is CASSLGGGMDTEAFF. The sequenced part of the CDR3 DNA is TGTGCCAGCAGCTTAGGGGGGGGGATGGACACTGAA.

As to this clone: The read finishes 3 residues shy of the CDR3 end, and the germline J gene is used to complete it. The chain combines TRBV20-1 with TRBJ1-5; possibly TRBD1 for D (6 bases). The CDR3 has 15 residues. Trimming took 4 bases from V and 7 from J, leaving 20 bases between them. Germline assignment: CDR1 DFQATT and CDR2 SNEGSKA (reference sequence). This chain's CDR3 is CSATRGIDGMQPQHF. CDR3 bases read: TGCAGTGCTACGAGGGGGATCGATGGTATGCAGCCC.

About this clone itself: The read stops 3 residues short of the end of the CDR3; the missing end is completed from the germline J gene. The chain joins TRBV7-6 to TRBJ2-7; TRBD2 agrees at 11 bases. The CDR3 sequence is 16 residues long. Germline-derived CDR1 and CDR2 are SGHVS and FNYEAQ. Trimming took 5 bases from V and 6 from J; bases not matched to a gene: 12. The CDR3 protein is CASSLRRGLAGGEQYF. The CDR3 bases that were read are TGTGCCAGCAGCCTCAGGAGGGGGCTAGCGGGGGGCGAG.

As concerns this clone: The CDR3 is cut off 3 residues early in the read; its end comes from the germline J gene. The genes are TRBV2 and TRBJ1-5, with a possible D match to TRBD1 (5 bases). Trimming took 7 bases from V and 1 from J, leaving 14 bases between them. Germline CDR1 reads SNHLY; CDR2 reads FYNNEI. CDR3 length: 15 amino acids. The CDR3 region is CASKVGALSNQPQHF. CDR3 DNA, as far as it was read: TGTGCCAGCAAGGTAGGGGCACTAAGCAATCAGCCC.

This clone shows up as medium-sized by frequency. The read ends 3 residues early relative to the CDR3; the germline J gene fills the gap. The V and J genes are TRBV19 and TRBJ2-3, with D tentatively TRBD2 (7 bases). This CDR3 has 15 residues. V was pared by 7 bases and J by 2 bases, with 16 bases between. The germline CDR1 and CDR2 sequences are LNHDA and SQIVND (reference sequence). CDR3 DNA (partial): TGTGCCAGTATGGATCCTGCGGGGGCCACAGATACG. Amino acids: CASMDPAGATDT. The full CDR3 reads CASMDPAGATDTQYF.

The CDR3 loop is CASSAAGRGSYNEQFF. CDR3 DNA, as far as it was read: TGTGCCAGCAGTGCTGCGGGCAGGGGATCCTACAATGAG. The rearrangement uses TRBV6-1 and TRBJ2-1, with D perhaps matching TRBD1 (6 bases). Read coverage stops 3 residues before the CDR3 terminus; the germline J gene supplies the remainder. The V gene lost 4 bases and the J gene lost 1 base, with 14 bases spanning the gap. The CDR3 runs to 16 residues. The germline gives CDR1 MNHNS, CDR2 SASEGT.

Concerning this clone itself: Read sequence stops 3 residues before the CDR3 end, and the germline J gene provides the missing end. J is TRBJ2-1 and V is TRBV7-6; D is uncertain. Germline CDR1 is SGHVS and CDR2 is FNYEAQ. The V end was cut by 0 bases, the J end by 0 bases, with 9 bases between. This CDR3 is built from 16 residues. This CDR3 reads CASSLAPHSSYNEQFF. The CDR3 bases that were read are TGTGCCAGCAGCTTAGCGCCCCACAGCTCCTACAATGAG.

Comments on this clone: The read ends 3 residues before the CDR3 terminus; that terminus is restored from the germline J gene. The chain links TRBV20-1 to TRBJ2-5; no definite D call. V lost 6 bases and J 1 base, leaving 18 bases between the germline ends. The germline CDR1 and CDR2 sequences are DFQATT and SNEGSKA (reference sequence). The CDR3 is 15 residues long. The CDR3 is CSAPPRKPIQETQYF. The part of the CDR3 DNA that was read is TGCAGTGCCCCACCCAGGAAACCAATCCAAGAGACC.

About this clone: From the germline J gene comes the end of the CDR3, since the read stops 3 residues before it. The genes are TRBV7-9 and TRBJ1-2; TRBD1 might be the D (6 bases). This CDR3 spans 14 amino acids. With 3 bases removed from V and 4 bases from J, the gap between germline ends came to 12 bases. Germline assignment: CDR1 SEHNR and CDR2 FQNEAQ (reference sequence). The CDR3 reads CASSLGDRSYGYTF. The sequenced CDR3 bases are TGTGCCAGCAGCTTGGGTGACAGGTCCTATGGC. Together with reference TRBV7-9 and TRBJ1-2, the CDR3 gives the full variable domain: DTGVSQNPRHKITKRGQNVTFRCDPISEHNRLYWYRQTLGQGPEFLTYFQNEAQLEKSRLLSDRFSAERPKGSFSTLEIQRTEQGDSAMYLCASSLGDRSYGYTFGSGTRLTVV.

Concerning this clone itself: The read falls 3 residues short of the CDR3 end, and the missing part is taken from the germline J gene. The rearrangement joins TRBV5-4 to TRBJ2-3, with a tentative D call TRBD2 (5 bases). The V end was cut by 4 bases, the J end by 4 bases, with 10 bases between. This CDR3 contains 13 residues. Germline CDR1 SGHNT, CDR2 YYREEE (reference sequence). Partial CDR3 DNA: TGTGCCAGCAGCGCAATCGGGGCAGATACG. Its protein is CASSAIGADT. In full, the CDR3 is CASSAIGADTQYF.

As for this clone: Its ends do not fully match the called genes, so a read error is possible. The observed sequence ends 3 residues before the CDR3 terminus, with the missing tail filled in from the germline J gene. In the same sample, other DNA sequences code for this CDR3. The chain uses TRBV7-6 and TRBJ1-1; 9 bases map to TRBD1. Germline CDR1 reads SGHVS; CDR2 reads FNYEAQ. This CDR3 region has 12 residues. CDR3 bases read: TGTGCCATACAGGGGGCGCACACCGAA. This gives the protein CAIQGAHTE. The complete CDR3 protein is CAIQGAHTEAFF.

About this clone: The CDR3 is cut off 3 residues early in the read; its end comes from the germline J gene. The rearrangement uses TRBV18 and TRBJ1-5; perhaps TRBD1 as D (6 bases). Germline V CDR1 and CDR2: KGHSH, LQKENI. Trimming shortened V by 4 bases and J by 3 bases, and 13 bases separated the two germline ends. The CDR3 covers 15 residues. Partial CDR3 DNA: TGTGCCAGCTCACAAGACAGGATGGACAATCAGCCC. It codes for CASSQDRMDNQP. The whole CDR3 sequence is CASSQDRMDNQPQHF.

The covered CDR3 bases are TGCGCCAGCAGCTTGACTAGCGGGGGGCACATGGAGACC. This codes for CASSLTSGGHMET. The full CDR3 protein is CASSLTSGGHMETQYF. The chain carries TRBV5-1 and TRBJ2-5; 12 nucleotides line up with TRBD2. The DNA ends 3 residues before the CDR3 does, and the rest of the CDR3 is filled in from the germline J gene. V shed 1 base, J shed 5 bases, and the junction held 6 bases outside the gene matches. Germline V lookup: CDR1 SGHRS, CDR2 YFSETQ. CDR3 size: 16 residues.